A selection of T cell receptor beta chains follows, all from one sample in a study of T cell changes during pregnancy in multiple sclerosis. The protocol was immunoSEQ multiplex PCR, while the TCRdb copy is restricted to in-frame clones and leaves out a portion. This table holds about 87,000 clones, 85% to 95% found once. Here the sequenced sample was peripheral blood, taken in the third trimester of pregnancy. The receptor source for this set is a female donor in good health, enrolled as a control in a pregnancy study. Both conserved end residues are part of each CDR3. D genes are given only for firm matches. Size values are once, few and many counts, or a class for expanded clones, and some rows have none.

clone size | J gene | D gene | V gene | CDR3 protein | CDR3 DNA
once | TRBJ2-1 | TRBD1 | TRBV2 | CASRGTGIYNEQFF | TGTGCCAGCAGGGGGACAGGGATCTACAATGAGCAGTTCTTC
NA | TRBJ2-3 | NA | TRBV27 | CASRPGGDTQYF | TGTGCCAGCAGGCCGGGTGGGGATACGCAGTATTTT
once | TRBJ2-7 | TRBD1 | TRBV6-1 | CASTKDREVYEQYF | TGTGCCAGCACCAAGGACAGGGAGGTCTACGAGCAGTACTTC
NA | TRBJ2-3 | TRBD2 | TRBV28 | CASRIKRENPDTQYF | TGTGCCAGCAGGATAAAGCGGGAGAACCCAGATACGCAGTATTTT
few | TRBJ2-1 | NA | TRBV18 | CASSPLLTSPFDEQFF | TGTGCCAGCTCACCACTCCTTACTAGCCCCTTTGATGAGCAGTTCTTC
once | TRBJ1-2 | TRBD1 | TRBV15 | CATSRGTGLAYGYTF | TGTGCCACCAGCCGAGGGACAGGTCTAGCCTATGGCTACACCTTC
NA | TRBJ2-1 | TRBD2 | TRBV10-3 | CAISEREGLLYNEQFF | TGTGCCATCAGCGAGCGGGAGGGCCTCCTGTACAATGAGCAGTTCTTC
once | TRBJ2-5 | NA | TRBV7-6 | CASSPLWGRAETQYF | TGTGCCAGCAGCCCCCTCTGGGGGCGGGCCGAGACCCAGTACTTC
NA | TRBJ1-4 | NA | TRBV6-5 | CASSWRGGIGKLFF | TGTGCCAGCAGTTGGCGTGGAGGGATCGGAAAACTGTTTTTT
NA | TRBJ2-1 | NA | TRBV29-1 | CSVGQNSNNEQFF | TGCAGCGTAGGACAGAATAGTAACAATGAGCAGTTCTTC
NA | TRBJ2-3 | NA | TRBV18 | CASSPTGLTDTQYF | TGTGCCAGCTCACCAACAGGGCTCACAGATACGCAGTATTTT
NA | TRBJ2-5 | TRBD1 | TRBV7-2 | CASSLDRAGETQYF | TGTGCCAGCAGCTTGGACAGGGCGGGCGAGACCCAGTACTTC
NA | TRBJ2-7 | TRBD1 | TRBV6-1 | CASRPRGRGYEQYF | TGTGCCAGCAGACCACGGGGCAGGGGGTATGAGCAGTACTTC
NA | TRBJ2-7 | NA | TRBV19 | CASSMAGVSYEQYF | TGTGCCAGTAGTATGGCGGGCGTGTCCTACGAGCAGTACTTC
once | TRBJ2-3 | TRBD1 | TRBV9 | CASSMTGLPDTQYF | TGTGCCAGCAGCATGACAGGGCTTCCAGATACGCAGTATTTT
NA | TRBJ2-7 | NA | TRBV5-6 | CASSPGSVAYEQYF | TGTGCCAGCAGCCCCGGTTCGGTAGCCTACGAGCAGTACTTC
NA | TRBJ2-7 | TRBD2 | TRBV14 | CASSRREDSYEQYF | TGTGCCAGCAGCCGGCGGGAGGATAGCTACGAGCAGTACTTC
NA | TRBJ1-1 | NA | TRBV29-1 | CSVAGAFF | TGCAGCGTTGCGGGGGCTTTCTTT
once | TRBJ2-7 | NA | TRBV15 | CATSRARGPETYEQYF | TGTGCCACCAGCAGGGCTCGAGGGCCAGAAACCTACGAGCAGTACTTC
NA | TRBJ2-1 | TRBD1 | TRBV4-2 | CASSQDFGSGQGSEQFF | TGTGCCAGCAGCCAAGATTTTGGTTCGGGACAGGGATCTGAGCAGTTCTTC
NA | TRBJ1-5 | NA | TRBV28 | CASSFVLERGRNQPQHF | TGTGCCAGCAGTTTTGTTTTGGAGCGGGGTAGGAATCAGCCCCAGCATTTT
NA | TRBJ1-1 | NA | TRBV5-1 | CASSPEGEKAFF | TGCGCCAGCAGCCCCGAGGGAGAGAAAGCTTTCTTT
NA | TRBJ2-3 | TRBD2 | TRBV2 | CASGRETNTDTQYF | TGTGCCAGCGGGAGGGAGACAAACACAGATACGCAGTATTTT
NA | TRBJ1-2 | NA | TRBV7-4 | CASSLVAGPRGNSYGYTF | TGTGCCAGCAGCTTAGTCGCTGGACCCAGGGGAAACAGCTATGGCTACACCTTC
NA | TRBJ2-3 | NA | TRBV5-6 | CASSRTVYNTDTQYF | TGTGCCAGCAGTCGGACAGTCTATAACACAGATACGCAGTATTTT
NA | TRBJ2-7 | TRBD2 | TRBV5-1 | CASSLALAGTYEQYF | TGCGCCAGCAGCTTGGCTCTAGCGGGAACCTACGAGCAGTACTTC
NA | TRBJ2-5 | TRBD1 | TRBV19 | CASSTTGTGWETQYF | TGTGCCAGTAGTACCACCGGGACAGGGTGGGAGACCCAGTACTTC
NA | TRBJ2-1 | NA | TRBV9 | CASSVDSTSYNEQFF | TGTGCCAGCAGCGTTGACTCTACCTCCTACAATGAGCAGTTCTTC
NA | TRBJ2-6 | TRBD2 | TRBV30 | CAWKGSGRSTSGANVLTF | TGTGCCTGGAAGGGTAGCGGGAGGTCCACCTCTGGGGCCAACGTCCTGACTTTC
NA | TRBJ1-5 | NA | TRBV4-1 | CASSQDITGLLYSNQPQHF | TGCGCCAGCAGCCAAGATATTACAGGGCTCCTATATAGCAATCAGCCCCAGCATTTT
NA | TRBJ2-5 | TRBD1 | TRBV25-1 | CASSETGTALGTQYF | TGTGCCAGCAGTGAAACCGGGACAGCCCTCGGGACCCAGTACTTC
NA | TRBJ2-5 | TRBD1 | TRBV29-1 | CSVDGTGFMKAQYF | TGCAGCGTTGACGGGACAGGTTTTATGAAGGCCCAGTACTTC
NA | TRBJ1-2 | TRBD1 | TRBV2 | CASRRDRGNYGYTF | TGTGCCAGCAGGAGAGACAGGGGAAACTATGGCTACACCTTC
NA | TRBJ2-5 | NA | TRBV7-9 | CASSSHGQKQKTQYF | TGTGCCAGCAGCTCTCACGGACAAAAACAAAAGACCCAGTACTTC
NA | TRBJ2-7 | NA | TRBV7-2 | CASSSDYFYEQYF | TGTGCCAGCAGCTCCGACTACTTCTACGAGCAGTACTTC
NA | TRBJ2-5 | TRBD1 | TRBV5-4 | CASRFKGQPQETQYF | TGTGCCAGCAGATTTAAGGGACAGCCACAAGAGACCCAGTACTTC
NA | TRBJ2-7 | NA | TRBV28 | CASSFNYEQYF | TGTGCCAGCAGTTTCAACTACGAGCAGTACTTC
NA | TRBJ2-5 | NA | TRBV2 | CASSEGAGETQYF | TGTGCCAGCAGTGAGGGGGCAGGGGAGACCCAGTACTTC
NA | TRBJ1-4 | NA | TRBV7-9 | CASTVTDGTANEKLFF | TGTGCCAGCACCGTGACAGACGGAACAGCTAATGAAAAACTGTTTTTT
NA | TRBJ2-3 | NA | TRBV10-2 | CASSGPGATDTQYF | TGCGCCAGCAGTGGGCCGGGAGCCACAGATACGCAGTATTTT
NA | TRBJ2-3 | NA | TRBV19 | CASSIGVSSTDTQYF | TGTGCCAGTAGTATAGGTGTGAGTAGCACAGATACGCAGTATTTT
NA | TRBJ1-3 | NA | TRBV28 | CASSPTGGSGNTIYF | TGTGCCAGCAGCCCGACAGGCGGCTCTGGAAACACCATATATTTT
NA | TRBJ2-1 | TRBD2 | TRBV27 | CASSRDLAGELNEQFF | TGTGCCAGCAGCCGCGACCTAGCGGGAGAACTCAATGAGCAGTTCTTC
NA | TRBJ2-7 | TRBD2 | TRBV5-6 | CASSLPGLAGGYEQYF | TGTGCCAGCAGCCTACCGGGACTAGCGGGAGGCTACGAGCAGTACTTC
NA | TRBJ2-3 | TRBD2 | TRBV19 | CASSPLGRENTDTQYF | TGTGCCAGTAGTCCATTGGGGCGGGAGAACACAGATACGCAGTATTTT
NA | TRBJ2-1 | NA | TRBV27 | CASSFHDRGLAGEGQFF | TGTGCCAGCAGTTTCCACGACAGGGGATTAGCGGGAGAGGGGCAGTTCTTC
NA | TRBJ2-5 | NA | TRBV10-2 | CASQRVPNGRIGETQYF | TGCGCCAGCCAGCGGGTCCCGAACGGGAGAATTGGGGAGACCCAGTACTTC
few | TRBJ1-2 | TRBD1 | TRBV14 | CASSQDHRGGYTF | TGTGCCAGCAGCCAAGATCACAGGGGTGGCTACACCTTC
NA | TRBJ2-5 | NA | TRBV28 | CASSGRAVETQYF | TGTGCCAGCAGTGGTCGAGCGGTAGAGACCCAGTACTTC
NA | TRBJ1-2 | NA | TRBV5-6 | CASSLVPGEYTYGYTF | TGTGCCAGCAGCTTGGTCCCGGGGGAATATACCTATGGCTACACCTTC
NA | TRBJ2-7 | NA | TRBV10-3 | CATQRTASYEQYF | TGTGCCACGCAGCGGACAGCCTCCTACGAGCAGTACTTC
NA | TRBJ2-5 | TRBD1 | TRBV11-2 | CASSLGPGTGKETQYF | TGTGCCAGCAGCTTAGGACCCGGGACAGGGAAAGAGACCCAGTACTTC
NA | TRBJ2-1 | NA | TRBV2 | CASSPLDTPGQYNEQFF | TGTGCCAGCAGTCCCCTAGATACACCCGGACAATACAATGAGCAGTTCTTC
few | TRBJ2-7 | NA | TRBV11-2 | CASTLGGQTYEQYF | TGTGCCAGCACCCTAGGAGGACAGACCTACGAGCAGTACTTC